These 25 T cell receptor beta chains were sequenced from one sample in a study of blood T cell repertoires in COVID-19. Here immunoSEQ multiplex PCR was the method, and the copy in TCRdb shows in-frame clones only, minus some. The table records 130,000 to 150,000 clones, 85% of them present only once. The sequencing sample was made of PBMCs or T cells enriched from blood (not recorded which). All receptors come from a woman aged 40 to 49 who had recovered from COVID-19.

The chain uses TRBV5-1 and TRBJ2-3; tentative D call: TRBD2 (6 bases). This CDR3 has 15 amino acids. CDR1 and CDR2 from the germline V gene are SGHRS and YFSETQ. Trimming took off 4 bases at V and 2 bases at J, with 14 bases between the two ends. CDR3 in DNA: TGCGCCAGCAGCAGGACGGGGGAGAACACAGATACGCAGTATTTT. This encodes CASSRTGENTDTQYF.

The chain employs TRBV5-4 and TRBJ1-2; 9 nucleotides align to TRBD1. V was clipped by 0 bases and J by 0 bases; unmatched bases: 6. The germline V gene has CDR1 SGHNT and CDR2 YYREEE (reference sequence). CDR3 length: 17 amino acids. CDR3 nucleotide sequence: TGTGCCAGCAGCTTGGTAGGGACAGGGAGGACTAACTATGGCTACACCTTC. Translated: CASSLVGTGRTNYGYTF.

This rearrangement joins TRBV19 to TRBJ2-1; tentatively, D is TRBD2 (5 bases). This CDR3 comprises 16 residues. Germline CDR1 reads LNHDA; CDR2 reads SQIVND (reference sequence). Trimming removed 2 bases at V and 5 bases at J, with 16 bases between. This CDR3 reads CASSITLRGWDNEQFF. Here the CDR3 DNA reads TGTGCCAGTAGTATAACGCTTCGAGGGTGGGACAATGAGCAGTTCTTC. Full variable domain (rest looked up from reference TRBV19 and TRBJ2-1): DGGITQSPKYLFRKEGQNVTLSCEQNLNHDAMYWYRQDPGQGLRLIYYSQIVNDFQKGDIAEGYSVSREKKESFPLTVTSAQKNPTAFYLCASSITLRGWDNEQFFGPGTRLTVL.

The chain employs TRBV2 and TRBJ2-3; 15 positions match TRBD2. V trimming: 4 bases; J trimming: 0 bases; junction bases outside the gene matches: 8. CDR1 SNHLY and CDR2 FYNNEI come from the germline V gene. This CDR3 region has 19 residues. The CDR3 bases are TGTGCCAGCAGTGGGTCCGGGACTAGCGGGGGGCCTAGCACAGATACGCAGTATTTT. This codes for CASSGSGTSGGPSTDTQYF. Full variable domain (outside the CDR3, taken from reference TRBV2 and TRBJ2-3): EPEVTQTPSHQVTQMGQEVILRCVPISNHLYFYWYRQILGQKVEFLVSFYNNEISEKSEIFDDQFSVERPDGSNFTLKIRSTKLEDSAMYFCASSGSGTSGGPSTDTQYFGPGTRLTVL.

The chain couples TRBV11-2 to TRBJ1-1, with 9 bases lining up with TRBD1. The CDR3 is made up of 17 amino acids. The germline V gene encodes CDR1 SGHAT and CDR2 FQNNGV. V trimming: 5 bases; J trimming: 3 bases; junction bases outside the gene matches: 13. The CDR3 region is CASSPGTGWTWDTEAFF. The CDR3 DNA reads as TGTGCCAGCAGCCCCGGGACAGGGTGGACTTGGGACACTGAAGCTTTCTTT.

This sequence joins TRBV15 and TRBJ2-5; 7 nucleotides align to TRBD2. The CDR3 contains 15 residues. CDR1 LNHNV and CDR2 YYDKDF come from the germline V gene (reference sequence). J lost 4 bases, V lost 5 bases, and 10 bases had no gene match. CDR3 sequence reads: CATSLTGTNLETQYF. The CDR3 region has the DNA TGTGCCACCAGCTTGACCGGGACTAACCTAGAGACCCAGTACTTC.

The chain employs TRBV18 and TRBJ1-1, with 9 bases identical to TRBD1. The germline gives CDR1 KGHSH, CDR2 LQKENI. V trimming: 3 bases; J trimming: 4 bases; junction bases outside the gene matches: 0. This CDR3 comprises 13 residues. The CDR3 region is CASSPGQGTEAFF. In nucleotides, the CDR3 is TGTGCCAGCTCACCGGGACAGGGCACTGAAGCTTTCTTT.

The CDR3 here is CASSQELATSGPYEQYF. DNA of the CDR3: TGTGCCAGCAGCCAAGAACTCGCGACTAGCGGGCCTTACGAGCAGTACTTC. The chain joins TRBV4-2 to TRBJ2-7; TRBD2 agrees at 10 bases. The germline CDR1 and CDR2 sequences are LGHNA and YNFKEQ. There are 17 residues in the CDR3. The V gene end was trimmed by 0 bases and the J gene end by 4 bases; junction bases not matched to a gene: 9.

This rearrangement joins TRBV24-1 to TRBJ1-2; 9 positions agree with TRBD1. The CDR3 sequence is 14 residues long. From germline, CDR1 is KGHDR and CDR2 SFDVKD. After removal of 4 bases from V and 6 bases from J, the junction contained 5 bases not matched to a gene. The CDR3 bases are TGTGCCACCAGTGACTCCGGGACAGGGAATGGCTACACCTTC. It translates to CATSDSGTGNGYTF.

The CDR3 bases are TGCAGCGTCAAGGGACTAGCGGGGGGGCAAGAGACCCAGTACTTC. This gives the protein CSVKGLAGGQETQYF. The chain combines TRBV29-1 with TRBJ2-5, with 16 bases lining up with TRBD2. Germline lookup yields CDR1 SQVTM and CDR2 ANQGSEA. This CDR3 is 15 amino acids long. V was pared by 6 bases and J by 2 bases, with 3 bases of the junction left unmatched.

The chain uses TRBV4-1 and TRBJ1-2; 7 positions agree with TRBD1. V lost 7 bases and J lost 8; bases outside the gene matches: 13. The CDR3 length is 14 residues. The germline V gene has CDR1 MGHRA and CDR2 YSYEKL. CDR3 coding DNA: TGCGCCAGCACTCCGGGACAGTCTCTCTCCGGCTACACCTTC. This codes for CASTPGQSLSGYTF.

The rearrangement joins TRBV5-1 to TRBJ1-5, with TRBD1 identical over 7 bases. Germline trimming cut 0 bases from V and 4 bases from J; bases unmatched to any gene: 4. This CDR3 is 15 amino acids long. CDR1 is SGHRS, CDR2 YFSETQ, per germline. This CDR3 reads CASSLGQGVNQPQHF. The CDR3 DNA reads TGCGCCAGCAGCTTGGGACAGGGCGTAAATCAGCCCCAGCATTTT.

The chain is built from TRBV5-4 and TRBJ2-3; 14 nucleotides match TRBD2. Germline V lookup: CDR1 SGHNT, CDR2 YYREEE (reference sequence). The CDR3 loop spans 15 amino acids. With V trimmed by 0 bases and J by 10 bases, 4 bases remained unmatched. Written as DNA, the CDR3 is TGTGCCAGCAGCTTGGGCGGGACTAGCGGGAGTTCGCAGTATTTT. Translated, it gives CASSLGGTSGSSQYF.

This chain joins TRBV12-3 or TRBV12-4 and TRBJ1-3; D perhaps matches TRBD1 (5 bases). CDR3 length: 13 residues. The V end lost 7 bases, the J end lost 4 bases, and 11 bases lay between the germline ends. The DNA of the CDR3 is TGTGCCAGCATAAGGGGTGTAGGAAACACCATATATTTT. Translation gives CASIRGVGNTIYF.

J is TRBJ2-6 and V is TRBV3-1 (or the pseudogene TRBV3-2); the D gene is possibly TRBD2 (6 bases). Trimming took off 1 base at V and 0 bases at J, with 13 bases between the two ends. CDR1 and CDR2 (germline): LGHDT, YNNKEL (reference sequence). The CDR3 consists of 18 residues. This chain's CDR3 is CASSQVEGGFSGANVLTF. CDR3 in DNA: TGTGCCAGCAGCCAAGTGGAGGGCGGCTTCTCTGGGGCCAACGTCCTGACTTTC.

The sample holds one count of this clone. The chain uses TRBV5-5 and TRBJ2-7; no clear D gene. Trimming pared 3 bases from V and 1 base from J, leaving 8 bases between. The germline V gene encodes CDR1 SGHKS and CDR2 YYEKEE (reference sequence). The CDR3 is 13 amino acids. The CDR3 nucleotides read TGTGCCAGCAGCTGGTACAGTTCCTACGAGCAGTACTTC. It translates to CASSWYSSYEQYF. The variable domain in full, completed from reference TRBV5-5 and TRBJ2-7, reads DAGVTQSPTHLIKTRGQQVTLRCSPISGHKSVSWYQQVLGQGPQFIFQYYEKEERGRGNFPDRFSARQFPNYSSELNVNALLLGDSALYLCASSWYSSYEQYFGPGTRLTVT.

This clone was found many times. This CDR3 reads CATSRERGTASYEQYF. The CDR3 region has the DNA TGTGCCACCAGCAGAGAACGCGGGACGGCCTCCTACGAGCAGTACTTC. The rearrangement links TRBV15 to TRBJ2-7, with D possibly being TRBD2 (6 bases). Germline assignment: CDR1 LNHNV and CDR2 YYDKDF (reference sequence). V was pared by 0 bases and J by 0 bases, with 12 bases between. The CDR3 sequence is 16 residues long.

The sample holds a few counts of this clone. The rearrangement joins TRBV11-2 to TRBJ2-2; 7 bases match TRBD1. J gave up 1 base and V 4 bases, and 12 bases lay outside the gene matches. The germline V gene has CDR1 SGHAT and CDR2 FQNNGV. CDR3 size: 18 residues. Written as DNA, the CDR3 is TGTGCCAGCAGCTCGAACCCATCAGGGGGTGAGAACACCGGGGAGCTGTTTTTT. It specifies CASSSNPSGGENTGELFF. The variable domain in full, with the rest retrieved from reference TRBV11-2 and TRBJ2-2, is EAGVAQSPRYKIIEKRQSVAFWCNPISGHATLYWYQQILGQGPKLLIQFQNNGVVDDSQLPKDRFSAERLKGVDSTLKIQPAKLEDSAVYLCASSSNPSGGENTGELFFGEGSRLTVL.

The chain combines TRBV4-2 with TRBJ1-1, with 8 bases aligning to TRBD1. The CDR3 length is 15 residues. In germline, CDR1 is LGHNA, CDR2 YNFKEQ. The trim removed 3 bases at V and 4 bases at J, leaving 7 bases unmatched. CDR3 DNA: TGTGCCAGCAGCCAGAAACAGGGGGACGGCACTGAAGCTTTCTTT. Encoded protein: CASSQKQGDGTEAFF.

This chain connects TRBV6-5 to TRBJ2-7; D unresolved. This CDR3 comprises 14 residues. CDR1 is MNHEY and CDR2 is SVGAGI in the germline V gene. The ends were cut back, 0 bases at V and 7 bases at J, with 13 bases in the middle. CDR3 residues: CASSYSTSPGEQYF. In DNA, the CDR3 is TGTGCCAGCAGTTACTCGACCAGTCCCGGGGAGCAGTACTTC.

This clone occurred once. The CDR3 region is CASSSAGTDLYGYTF. In DNA, the CDR3 is TGCGCCAGCAGCTCTGCCGGGACAGACCTCTATGGCTACACCTTC. The chain links TRBV5-1 to TRBJ1-2, with TRBD1 matching over 7 bases. V dropped 3 bases and J dropped 4; count of bases not matched to a gene: 9. Per germline, CDR1 SGHRS and CDR2 YFSETQ. The CDR3 has 15 residues. The variable domain in full, completed from reference TRBV5-1 and TRBJ1-2, reads KAGVTQTPRYLIKTRGQQVTLSCSPISGHRSVSWYQQTPGQGLQFLFEYFSETQRNKGNFPGRFSGRQFSNSRSEMNVSTLELGDSALYLCASSSAGTDLYGYTFGSGTRLTVV.

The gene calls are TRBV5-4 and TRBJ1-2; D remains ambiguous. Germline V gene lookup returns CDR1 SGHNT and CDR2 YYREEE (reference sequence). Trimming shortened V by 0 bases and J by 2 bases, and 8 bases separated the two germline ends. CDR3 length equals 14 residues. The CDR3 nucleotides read TGTGCCAGCAGCTTGGTTGGGCTGAACTATGGCTACACCTTC. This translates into CASSLVGLNYGYTF.

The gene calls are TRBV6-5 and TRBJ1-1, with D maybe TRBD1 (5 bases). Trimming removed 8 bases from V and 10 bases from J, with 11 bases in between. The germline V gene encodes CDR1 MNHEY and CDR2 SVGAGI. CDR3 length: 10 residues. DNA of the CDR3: TGTGCCAGCGCAGGGCGTCCAGCTTTCTTT. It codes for CASAGRPAFF.

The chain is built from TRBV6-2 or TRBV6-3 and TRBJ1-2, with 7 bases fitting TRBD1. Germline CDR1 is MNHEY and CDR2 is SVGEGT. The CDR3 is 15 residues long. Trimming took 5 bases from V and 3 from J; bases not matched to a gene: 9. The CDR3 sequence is CASSTGASDYYGYTF. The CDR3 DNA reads TGTGCCAGCAGTACAGGGGCGTCCGACTACTATGGCTACACCTTC.

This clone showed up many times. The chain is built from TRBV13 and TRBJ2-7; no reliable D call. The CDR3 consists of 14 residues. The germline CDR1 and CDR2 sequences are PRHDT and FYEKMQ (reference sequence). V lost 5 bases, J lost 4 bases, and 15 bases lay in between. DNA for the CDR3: TGTGCCAGCAGCACCACCGACTCGGCGTACGAGCAGTACTTC. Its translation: CASSTTDSAYEQYF. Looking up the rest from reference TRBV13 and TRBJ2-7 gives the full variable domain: AAGVIQSPRHLIKEKRETATLKCYPIPRHDTVYWYQQGPGQDPQFLISFYEKMQSDKGSIPDRFSAQQFSDYHSELNMSSLELGDSALYFCASSTTDSAYEQYFGPGTRLTVT.